These 19 T cell receptor beta chains share one sample of origin, sequenced in a study of blood T cell repertoires in COVID-19. Profiled with immunoSEQ multiplex PCR; TCRdb holds only in-frame clones, not every one. Of roughly 67,000 clones listed, roughly 92% are singletons. The material sequenced was peripheral blood. The origin of the receptors is a man in his 70s with active COVID-19.

The chain recombines TRBV5-1 with TRBJ2-3, with 9 bases matching TRBD1. V shed 7 bases and J 3 bases; nucleotides not matched to a gene: 3. The germline V gene has CDR1 SGHRS and CDR2 YFSETQ. The CDR3 is 13 residues long. The CDR3 sequence: CASGQGSTDTQYF. The CDR3 DNA follows: TGCGCCAGCGGACAGGGGTCAACAGATACGCAGTATTTT.

This sequence joins TRBV6-5 and TRBJ2-3, with TRBD2 matching over 9 bases. CDR1 is MNHEY, CDR2 SVGAGI, per germline. V was pared by 6 bases and J by 8 bases, with 6 bases of the junction left unmatched. The CDR3 totals 13 residues. DNA of the CDR3: TGTGCCAGCAGGCCTAGCGGGGCGTCTACGCAGTATTTT. Protein: CASRPSGASTQYF.

The chain employs TRBV3-1 (or the pseudogene TRBV3-2) and TRBJ1-3; TRBD1 matches at 8 bases. CDR1 is LGHDT and CDR2 is YNNKEL in the germline V gene (reference sequence). The CDR3 spans 13 residues. V was pared by 4 bases and J by 7 bases, with 3 bases of the junction left unmatched. Here the CDR3 DNA reads TGTGCCAGCAGCCGGACAGGGATGAACACCATATATTTT. This encodes CASSRTGMNTIYF.

The chain has TRBV19 and TRBJ1-5; 10 bases are shared with TRBD1. This CDR3 comprises 14 residues. CDR1 is LNHDA and CDR2 is SQIVND in the germline V gene (reference sequence). With 8 bases clipped from V and 4 bases from J, the junction kept 5 bases outside the gene matches. CDR3: CASRGQGGNQPQHF. The DNA of the CDR3 is TGTGCCAGTCGTGGACAGGGGGGAAATCAGCCCCAGCATTTT.

V and J are TRBV7-2 and TRBJ2-1; 10 bases fit TRBD2. This CDR3 has 16 amino acids. V gave up 5 bases and J gave up 6 bases; unmatched junction bases: 10. CDR1 is SGHTA and CDR2 is FQGNSA in the germline V gene. The CDR3 bases are TGTGCCAGCAGCCCCCGGGGGCAGCGGGGGGGCAATGAGCAGTTCTTC. It codes for CASSPRGQRGGNEQFF.

The CDR3: CASSRDRARNEQFF. The CDR3 bases are TGTGCCAGCAGTAGGGACAGGGCGAGGAATGAGCAGTTCTTC. This chain uses TRBV2 with TRBJ2-1; 9 bases line up with TRBD1. This CDR3 contains 14 residues. The germline CDR1 and CDR2 sequences are SNHLY and FYNNEI. The J segment lost 7 bases and the V segment lost 5 bases, leaving 6 bases of the junction unmatched.

The chain carries TRBV2 and TRBJ2-2, with 11 bases lining up with TRBD2. The V gene end was trimmed by 6 bases and the J gene end by 2 bases; junction bases not matched to a gene: 5. Looked up from germline, CDR1 is SNHLY and CDR2 is FYNNEI. The CDR3 contains 16 residues. The CDR3 region is CASRKTSGANTGELFF. Written as DNA, the CDR3 is TGTGCCAGCAGGAAGACTAGCGGGGCAAACACCGGGGAGCTGTTTTTT.

V usage is TRBV6-5 and J usage is TRBJ1-2; D gene uncertain. Trimming took off 10 bases at V and 4 bases at J, with 22 bases between the two ends. CDR1 is MNHEY, CDR2 SVGAGI, per germline. The CDR3 is 15 amino acids. The CDR3 DNA follows: TGTGCCACCAATCCCATAGTAGCCTCCGGCTATGGCTACACCTTC. Translating it yields CATNPIVASGYGYTF.

The chain joins TRBV6-2 or TRBV6-3 to TRBJ2-7, with 8 positions matching TRBD1. The CDR3 loop spans 14 amino acids. Looked up from germline, CDR1 is MNHEY and CDR2 is SVGEGT. The junction had 2 bases not matched to a gene; V was cut back by 2 bases and J by 2 bases. The CDR3 loop reads CASSYMDRAYEQYF. Written as DNA, the CDR3 is TGTGCCAGCAGTTACATGGACAGGGCCTACGAGCAGTACTTC.

The chain carries TRBV5-1 and TRBJ2-1, with 10 bases lining up with TRBD2. This CDR3 is 14 amino acids long. The V gene's germline CDR1 is SGHRS and CDR2 YFSETQ. Trimming removed 1 base from V and 9 bases from J; junction bases left unmatched: 4. DNA of the CDR3: TGCGCCAGCAGCTTGTTAGCGGGGGGCGCTGAGCAGTTCTTC. This gives the protein CASSLLAGGAEQFF. Filled out from reference TRBV5-1 and TRBJ2-1, the complete variable domain reads KAGVTQTPRYLIKTRGQQVTLSCSPISGHRSVSWYQQTPGQGLQFLFEYFSETQRNKGNFPGRFSGRQFSNSRSEMNVSTLELGDSALYLCASSLLAGGAEQFFGPGTRLTVL.

V usage is TRBV6-5 and J usage is TRBJ1-2; TRBD1 aligns across 8 bases. Germline CDR1 is MNHEY and CDR2 is SVGAGI. The J segment lost 6 bases and the V segment lost 7 bases, leaving 7 bases of the junction unmatched. The CDR3 covers 13 residues. CDR3 sequence (DNA): TGTGCCAGCACCCGAGGGACAGGAAATGGCTACACCTTC. Protein: CASTRGTGNGYTF.

The chain combines TRBV5-1 with TRBJ2-2; 12 nucleotides align to TRBD1. CDR3 size: 15 residues. Germline V lookup: CDR1 SGHRS, CDR2 YFSETQ. The V gene end was trimmed by 4 bases and the J gene end by 6 bases; junction bases not matched to a gene: 4. CDR3 DNA sequence: TGCGCCAGCAGCACCGGGACAGGGGGCGCCGGGGAGCTGTTTTTT. Translation gives CASSTGTGGAGELFF.

The chain employs TRBV7-9 and TRBJ2-3, with D possibly matching TRBD2 (6 bases). Germline assignment: CDR1 SEHNR and CDR2 FQNEAQ (reference sequence). Trimming removed 3 bases from V and 5 bases from J, with 15 bases in between. The CDR3 spans 15 residues. CDR3 bases: TGTGCCAGCAGCTTGGGGGGAACTAAGGGAGATACGCAGTATTTT. It translates to CASSLGGTKGDTQYF.

The chain joins TRBV6-1 to TRBJ1-5; 10 positions match TRBD1. The CDR3 consists of 18 residues. Germline V gene lookup returns CDR1 MNHNS and CDR2 SASEGT. Trimming cost V 4 bases and J 5 bases; bases outside gene matches: 14. For the CDR3, the DNA is TGTGCCAGCAGTGCCTTGCCGACAGGGGGCATCTCCGATCAGCCCCAGCATTTT. Its protein product is CASSALPTGGISDQPQHF.

V and J are TRBV5-1 and TRBJ1-5, with 10 bases identical to TRBD1. The junction had 6 bases not matched to a gene; V was cut back by 4 bases and J by 5 bases. The CDR3 length is 15 residues. Germline V gives CDR1 SGHRS, CDR2 YFSETQ. This CDR3 is CASSPGTGDYQPQHF. CDR3 DNA: TGCGCCAGCAGCCCCGGGACAGGGGATTATCAGCCCCAGCATTTT.

This chain connects TRBV19 to TRBJ2-5; maybe TRBD2 (7 bases). The V gene's germline CDR1 is LNHDA and CDR2 SQIVND (reference sequence). V was shortened by 6 bases and J by 2 bases, with 13 bases between the two germline ends. The CDR3 extends over 14 amino acids. DNA for the CDR3: TGTGCCAGTAGGGGCCGGGGGGCTCAAGAGACCCAGTACTTC. This gives the protein CASRGRGAQETQYF.

The chain combines TRBV6-5 with TRBJ2-1, with 7 positions matching TRBD1. J was trimmed by 0 bases and V by 5 bases; bases with no gene match: 4. The CDR3 consists of 15 residues. The germline V gene has CDR1 MNHEY and CDR2 SVGAGI. The CDR3 here is CASSRDSPSYNEQFF. CDR3 in DNA: TGTGCCAGCAGTCGGGACAGTCCCTCCTACAATGAGCAGTTCTTC.

The V call is TRBV5-1, the J call TRBJ2-7; D perhaps matches TRBD1 (6 bases). The CDR3 spans 15 residues. Germline V gene lookup returns CDR1 SGHRS and CDR2 YFSETQ. V lost 0 bases and J 2 bases, leaving 12 bases between the germline ends. CDR3 residues: CASSLDWDTPYEQYF. The CDR3 DNA is TGCGCCAGCAGCTTGGATTGGGACACACCCTACGAGCAGTACTTC.

V and J are TRBV3-1 (or the pseudogene TRBV3-2) and TRBJ2-2, with TRBD1 matching 8 bases. CDR3 length: 16 amino acids. After removal of 1 base from V and 4 bases from J, the junction contained 5 bases not matched to a gene. Germline V gene sequence: CDR1 LGHDT, CDR2 YNNKEL (reference sequence). The DNA for the CDR3 is TGTGCCAGCAGCCAAGTCGCAGGGGGCATCACCGGGGAGCTGTTTTTT. Translating gives CASSQVAGGITGELFF.